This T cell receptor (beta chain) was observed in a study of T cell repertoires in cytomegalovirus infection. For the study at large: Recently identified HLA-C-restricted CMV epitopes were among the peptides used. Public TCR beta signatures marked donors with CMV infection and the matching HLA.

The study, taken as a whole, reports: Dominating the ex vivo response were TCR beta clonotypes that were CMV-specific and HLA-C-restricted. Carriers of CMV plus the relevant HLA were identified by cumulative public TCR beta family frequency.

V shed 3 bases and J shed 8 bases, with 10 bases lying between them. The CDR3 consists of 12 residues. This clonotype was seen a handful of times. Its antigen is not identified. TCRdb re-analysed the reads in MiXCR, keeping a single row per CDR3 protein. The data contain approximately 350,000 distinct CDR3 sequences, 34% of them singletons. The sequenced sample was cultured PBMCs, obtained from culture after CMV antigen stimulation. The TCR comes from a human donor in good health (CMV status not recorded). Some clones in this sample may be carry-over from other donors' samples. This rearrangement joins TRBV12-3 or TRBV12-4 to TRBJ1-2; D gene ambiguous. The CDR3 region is CASSLSNLGYTF. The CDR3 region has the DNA TGTGCCAGCAGTTTGTCTAATTTGGGCTACACCTTC.